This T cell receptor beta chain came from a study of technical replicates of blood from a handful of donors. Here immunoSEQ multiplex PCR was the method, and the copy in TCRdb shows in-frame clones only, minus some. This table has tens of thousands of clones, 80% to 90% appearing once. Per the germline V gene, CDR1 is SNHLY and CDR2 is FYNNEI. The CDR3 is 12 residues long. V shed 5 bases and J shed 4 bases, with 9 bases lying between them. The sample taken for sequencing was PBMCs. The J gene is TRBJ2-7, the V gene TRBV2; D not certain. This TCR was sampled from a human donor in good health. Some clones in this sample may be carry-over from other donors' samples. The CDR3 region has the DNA TGTGCCAGCAGTACAGCCCCGTACGAGCAGTACTTC. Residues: CASSTAPYEQYF.